This T cell receptor (beta chain) was sequenced for a study of monozygotic twins with inflammatory bowel disease. cDNA synthesis was performed in eight separate reactions for each sample. TCRdb reanalyzed the 5' RACE reads and collapses them to one entry per CDR3 protein, without DNA. This repertoire comprises 400,000 to 500,000 distinct CDR3 sequences; its ten largest clones make up 2% to 3%. CDR3 length equals 13 residues. CDR1 is SGHVS and CDR2 is FNYEAQ in the germline V gene. Material for sequencing was blood. This rearrangement joins TRBV7-6 to TRBJ2-1. The sequence came from a human donor with ulcerative colitis or Crohn's disease, or a healthy co-twin of an affected twin (not recorded which). The CDR3 here is CASSSTRNNEQFF.